Listed here are 22 T cell receptor beta chains from one sample, sequenced in a study of cytomegalovirus exposure and HLA in healthy donors. The PCR was carried out with 60 Vbeta primers and 13 Jbeta primers. Some clones are missing from TCRdb's copy, which holds only in-frame ones; the method was immunoSEQ multiplex PCR. This table holds around 150,000 clones, about 80% found once. Sequencing was done on a sample of PBMCs. Source of these receptors: a young man in good health and CMV-seropositive.

This sequence joins TRBV28 and TRBJ2-2; D is perhaps TRBD1 (5 bases). This CDR3 is built from 14 residues. V lost 5 bases, J lost 3 bases, and 10 bases lay in between. CDR1 is MDHEN, CDR2 SYDVKM, per germline. This CDR3 reads CASSVGPYTGELFF. CDR3 nucleotides: TGTGCCAGCAGTGTGGGGCCCTACACCGGGGAGCTGTTTTTT.

This clone was observed a few times. The J gene is TRBJ2-7, the V gene TRBV4-1, with D perhaps matching TRBD2 (7 bases). The CDR3 is 17 residues long. Germline CDR1 and CDR2: MGHRA and YSYEKL. Trimming took off 3 bases at V and 4 bases at J, with 22 bases between the two ends. The CDR3 sequence is CASSHGGREGPQYEQYF. CDR3 nucleotide sequence: TGCGCCAGCAGCCATGGGGGCAGGGAGGGACCCCAGTACGAGCAGTACTTC.

This clone was detected only a few times. The chain combines TRBV4-1 with TRBJ2-7, with a tentative D call TRBD2 (6 bases). From germline, CDR1 is MGHRA and CDR2 YSYEKL. The CDR3 sequence is 12 residues long. Trimming removed 7 bases from V and 6 bases from J, with 13 bases in between. The CDR3 reads CASNGEDGEQYF. The CDR3 DNA is TGCGCCAGCAACGGGGAGGATGGCGAGCAGTACTTC.

V is TRBV9 and J is TRBJ2-5, with no clear D. The CDR3 extends over 13 amino acids. From germline, CDR1 is SGDLS and CDR2 YYNGEE. V lost 4 bases and J lost 0, with 7 bases in between. CDR3 sequence: CASSLAYQETQYF. The CDR3 DNA reads TGTGCCAGCAGCTTAGCCTACCAAGAGACCCAGTACTTC.

Worth noting for this clone: The sample holds other DNA sequences that translate to the same CDR3. This chain joins TRBV28 and TRBJ1-5, with D uncertain. V was cut by 3 bases and J by 0 bases, with 3 bases left in between. The CDR3 totals 13 residues. Germline V gives CDR1 MDHEN, CDR2 SYDVKM. The CDR3 region has the DNA TGTGCCAGCAGTTTCTATAGCAATCAGCCCCAGCATTTT. Amino acids: CASSFYSNQPQHF.

The V gene is TRBV5-1, the J gene TRBJ2-3; the match to TRBD2 covers 8 bases. Germline V gene sequence: CDR1 SGHRS, CDR2 YFSETQ. The CDR3 covers 13 residues. V trimming: 5 bases; J trimming: 5 bases; junction bases outside the gene matches: 4. For the CDR3, the DNA is TGCGCCAGCAGGGGACTAGAGGGAGATACGCAGTATTTT. Translating it yields CASRGLEGDTQYF.

The CDR3 DNA reads TGCAGCGTTAAAGGGACTGTTACCGAGCAGTACTTC. It is translated as CSVKGTVTEQYF. This sequence joins TRBV29-1 and TRBJ2-7; a possible D gene is TRBD2 (6 bases). CDR3 length: 12 residues. Trimming took 5 bases from V and 6 from J, leaving 14 bases between them. Germline V gene data show CDR1 as SQVTM and CDR2 as ANQGSEA.

This clone was detected only a few times. The gene calls are TRBV30 and TRBJ2-3, with D perhaps TRBD2 (5 bases). Germline V CDR1 and CDR2: GTSNPN, SVGIG (reference sequence). Trimming took off 5 bases at V and 2 bases at J, with 17 bases between the two ends. The CDR3 runs 15 residues. CDR3 nucleotides: TGTGCCTGGTTACCGATCGGGGATTACACAGATACGCAGTATTTT. Protein product: CAWLPIGDYTDTQYF.

The chain carries TRBV29-1 and TRBJ2-3; 7 bases align to TRBD2. This CDR3 has 13 amino acids. Trimming took 7 bases from V and 4 from J; bases not matched to a gene: 8. The germline V gene encodes CDR1 SQVTM and CDR2 ANQGSEA. The CDR3 coding sequence is TGCAGCGCTGGGGGGGGAGGCGCAGATACGCAGTATTTT. Amino acid sequence: CSAGGGGADTQYF.

This clone was seen just once. This rearrangement joins TRBV19 to TRBJ1-5; maybe TRBD1 (6 bases). Germline CDR1 LNHDA, CDR2 SQIVND (reference sequence). V lost 4 bases and J lost 0, with 13 bases in between. This CDR3 has 16 amino acids. CDR3 protein: CASSKGVAYSNQPQHF. CDR3 in DNA: TGTGCCAGTAGTAAGGGGGTAGCCTATAGCAATCAGCCCCAGCATTTT.

V gene TRBV6-1 combines with J gene TRBJ1-5; D remains ambiguous. Trimming pared 0 bases from V and 0 bases from J, leaving 12 bases between. Per germline, CDR1 MNHNS and CDR2 SASEGT. This CDR3 region has 17 residues. This CDR3 reads CASSEALVFYSNQPQHF. The CDR3, as DNA: TGTGCCAGCAGTGAAGCGCTAGTCTTTTATAGCAATCAGCCCCAGCATTTT.

This clone was recorded once. DNA of the CDR3: TGTGCCAGCAGCGCCAAACGGGAGGGAGATGAGCAGTTCTTC. Translating it yields CASSAKREGDEQFF. This sequence joins TRBV2 and TRBJ2-1, with TRBD2 identical over 8 bases. The germline V gene encodes CDR1 SNHLY and CDR2 FYNNEI. This CDR3 spans 14 amino acids. Trimming at V came to 6 bases and at J to 8 bases, leaving 9 bases not matched to a gene.

This chain links TRBV28 with TRBJ2-7, with a tentative D call TRBD1 (5 bases). CDR1 MDHEN and CDR2 SYDVKM come from the germline V gene. There are 14 residues in the CDR3. The germline V and J ends were trimmed by 1 base and 3 bases, with 10 bases remaining between them. The CDR3 loop is CASSLSGNGYEQYF. DNA for the CDR3: TGTGCCAGCAGTTTATCAGGGAATGGCTACGAGCAGTACTTC.

The gene calls are TRBV28 and TRBJ1-2; D unresolved. V dropped 7 bases and J dropped 1 base, with 16 bases sitting between them. This CDR3 comprises 15 residues. Germline CDR1 MDHEN, CDR2 SYDVKM. CDR3 DNA sequence: TGTGCCAGCAACCCCGCCCCAGGCCTTAACTATGGCTACACCTTC. Its translation is CASNPAPGLNYGYTF.

The rearrangement links TRBV4-2 to TRBJ2-1; 12 bases line up with TRBD2. V was pared by 5 bases and J by 6 bases, with 5 bases of the junction left unmatched. CDR1 LGHNA and CDR2 YNFKEQ come from the germline V gene. This CDR3 region has 15 residues. CDR3 DNA sequence: TGTGCCAGCAGCTCCCAGACTAGCGGGAGCAATGAGCAGTTCTTC. Its protein is CASSSQTSGSNEQFF.

The rearrangement uses TRBV2 and TRBJ1-2, with D possibly TRBD1 on 6 matching bases. The CDR3 spans 13 residues. V was cut by 6 bases and J by 3 bases, with 11 bases left in between. In germline, CDR1 is SNHLY, CDR2 FYNNEI. The CDR3 region has the DNA TGTGCCAGCAGGGCCGGGACACACTATGGCTACACCTTC. It yields the protein CASRAGTHYGYTF.

The rearrangement links TRBV7-9 to TRBJ2-1; 11 bases align to TRBD2. The length of the CDR3 is 16 residues. Per the germline V gene, CDR1 is SEHNR and CDR2 is FQNEAQ (reference sequence). The ends lost 3 bases at V and 10 bases at J; junction bases unmatched: 11. This CDR3 reads CASSFLAGGSGLEQFF. Written as DNA, the CDR3 is TGTGCCAGCAGCTTCCTAGCGGGGGGCTCAGGGTTAGAGCAGTTCTTC.

The J gene is TRBJ1-1, the V gene TRBV11-2, with D maybe TRBD1 (5 bases). The germline gives CDR1 SGHAT, CDR2 FQNNGV. V dropped 5 bases and J dropped 1 base, with 11 bases sitting between them. The CDR3 totals 14 residues. The CDR3 nucleotides are TGTGCCAGCAGCGAACAAACAGGGAACACTGAAGCTTTCTTT. Its protein is CASSEQTGNTEAFF. The full variable domain, completed using reference TRBV11-2 and TRBJ1-1, is EAGVAQSPRYKIIEKRQSVAFWCNPISGHATLYWYQQILGQGPKLLIQFQNNGVVDDSQLPKDRFSAERLKGVDSTLKIQPAKLEDSAVYLCASSEQTGNTEAFFGQGTRLTVV.

This chain uses TRBV7-9 with TRBJ2-7, with 14 positions matching TRBD2. Germline CDR1 reads SEHNR; CDR2 reads FQNEAQ (reference sequence). The V and J ends lost 4 bases and 4 bases, in that order; junction bases with no gene match: 12. The CDR3 has 18 amino acids. The chain's CDR3 is CASSSTSGTSGSPYEQYF. The CDR3 nucleotides read TGTGCCAGCAGCTCAACCTCCGGGACTAGCGGGAGTCCGTACGAGCAGTACTTC.

The chain joins TRBV11-3 to TRBJ2-3, with TRBD1 matching 8 bases. Germline CDR1 and CDR2: SGHNT and YENEEA. There are 15 residues in the CDR3. The V and J ends lost 2 bases and 2 bases, in that order; junction bases with no gene match: 3. CDR3: CASSLRTGITDTQYF. CDR3 nucleotide sequence: TGTGCCAGCAGCTTACGGACAGGGATCACAGATACGCAGTATTTT.

The chain is built from TRBV5-1 and TRBJ1-3; 7 nucleotides line up with TRBD1. CDR1 is SGHRS, CDR2 YFSETQ, per germline. The CDR3 is made up of 18 amino acids. Trimming cost V 4 bases and J 0 bases; bases outside gene matches: 13. CDR3 protein: CASSPIGTGQTSGNTIYF. The DNA of the CDR3 is TGCGCCAGCAGCCCCATAGGCACGGGACAGACCTCTGGAAACACCATATATTTT.

This clone occurred once. The V and J genes are TRBV28 and TRBJ2-1; no clear D gene. This CDR3 is built from 13 residues. Germline values: CDR1 MDHEN, CDR2 SYDVKM. V was shortened by 7 bases and J by 8 bases, with 15 bases between the two germline ends. This CDR3 reads CASTTKNAYEQFF. The CDR3 nucleotides are TGTGCCAGCACCACTAAAAACGCCTATGAGCAGTTCTTC.